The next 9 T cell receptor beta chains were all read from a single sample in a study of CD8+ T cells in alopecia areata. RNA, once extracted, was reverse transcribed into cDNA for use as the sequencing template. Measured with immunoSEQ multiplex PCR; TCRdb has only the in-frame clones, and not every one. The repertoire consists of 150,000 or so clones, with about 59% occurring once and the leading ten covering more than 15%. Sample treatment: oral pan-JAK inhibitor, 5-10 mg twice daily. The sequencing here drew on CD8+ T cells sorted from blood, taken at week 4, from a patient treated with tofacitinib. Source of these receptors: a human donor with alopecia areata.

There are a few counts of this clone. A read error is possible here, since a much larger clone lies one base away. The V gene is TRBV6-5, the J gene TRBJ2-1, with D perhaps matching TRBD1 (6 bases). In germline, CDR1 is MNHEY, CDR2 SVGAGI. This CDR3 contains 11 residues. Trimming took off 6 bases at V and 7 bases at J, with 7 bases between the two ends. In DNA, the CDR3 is TGTGCCAGCAGCACAGGGAATGAGCAGTTCTTC. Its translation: CASSTGNEQFF.

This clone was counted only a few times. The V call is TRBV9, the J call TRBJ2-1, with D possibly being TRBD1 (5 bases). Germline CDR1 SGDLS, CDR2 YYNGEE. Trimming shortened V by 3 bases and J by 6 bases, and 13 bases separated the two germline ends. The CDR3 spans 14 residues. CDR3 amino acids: CASSALKGPNEQFF. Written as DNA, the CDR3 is TGTGCCAGCAGCGCCTTAAAGGGGCCCAATGAGCAGTTCTTC.

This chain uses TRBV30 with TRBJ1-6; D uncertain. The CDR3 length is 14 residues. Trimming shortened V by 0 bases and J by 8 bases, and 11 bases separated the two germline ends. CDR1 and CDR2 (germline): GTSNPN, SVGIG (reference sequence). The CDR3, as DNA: TGTGCCTGGAGTGTGCAAGGTGAGGATTCACCCCTCCACTTT. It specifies CAWSVQGEDSPLHF.

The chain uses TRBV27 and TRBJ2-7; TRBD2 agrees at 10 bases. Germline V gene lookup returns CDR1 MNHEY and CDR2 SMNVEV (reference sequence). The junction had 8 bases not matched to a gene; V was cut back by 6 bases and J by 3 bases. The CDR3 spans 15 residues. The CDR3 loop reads CASSPGLALDYEQYF. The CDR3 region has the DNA TGTGCCAGCAGCCCGGGACTAGCGTTAGACTACGAGCAGTACTTC.

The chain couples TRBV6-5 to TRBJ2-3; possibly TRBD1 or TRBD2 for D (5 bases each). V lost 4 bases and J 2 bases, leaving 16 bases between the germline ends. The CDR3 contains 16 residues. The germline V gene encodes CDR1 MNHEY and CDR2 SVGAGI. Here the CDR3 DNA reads TGTGCCAGCAGTTCCACTATGAGGGGTTTCACAGATACGCAGTATTTT. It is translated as CASSSTMRGFTDTQYF.

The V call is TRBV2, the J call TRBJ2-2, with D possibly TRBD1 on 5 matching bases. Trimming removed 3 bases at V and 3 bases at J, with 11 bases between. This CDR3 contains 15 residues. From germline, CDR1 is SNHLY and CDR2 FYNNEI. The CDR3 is CASSDLGADTGELFF. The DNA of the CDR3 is TGTGCCAGCAGTGATTTAGGGGCGGACACCGGGGAGCTGTTTTTT.

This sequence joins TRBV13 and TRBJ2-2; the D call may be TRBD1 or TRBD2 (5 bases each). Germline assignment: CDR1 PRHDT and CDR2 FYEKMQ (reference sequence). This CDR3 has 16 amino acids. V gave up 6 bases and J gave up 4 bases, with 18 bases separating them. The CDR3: CASRKFRDLSTGELFF. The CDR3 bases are TGTGCCAGCAGAAAATTCCGGGACCTTTCCACCGGGGAGCTGTTTTTT.

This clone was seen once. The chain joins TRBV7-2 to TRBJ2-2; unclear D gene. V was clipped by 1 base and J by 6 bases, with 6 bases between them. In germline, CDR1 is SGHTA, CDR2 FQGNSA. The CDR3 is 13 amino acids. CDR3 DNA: TGTGCCAGCAGCTTAGGTTTCGCCGGGGAGCTGTTTTTT. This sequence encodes CASSLGFAGELFF.

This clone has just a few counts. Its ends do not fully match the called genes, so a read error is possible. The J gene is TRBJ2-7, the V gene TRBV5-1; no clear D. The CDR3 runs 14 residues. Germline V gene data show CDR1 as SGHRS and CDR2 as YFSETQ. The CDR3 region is CASSALEWSYEQNF. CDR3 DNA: TGCGCCAGCAGCGCCCTCGAATGGTCCTACGAGCAGAACTTC.